These 30 T cell receptor beta chains originate from one sample sequenced in a study of blood T cell repertoires in COVID-19. Data came from immunoSEQ multiplex PCR; TCRdb stores just in-frame clones and leaves some out. This sample has roughly 180,000 clones, with roughly 90% found just once. Material: PBMCs or T cells enriched from blood (not recorded which). These receptors all come from a woman between 25 and 40 years old who had recovered from COVID-19.

The rearrangement uses TRBV5-4 and TRBJ2-7; D ambiguous. V lost 0 bases, J lost 5 bases, and 9 bases lay in between. The CDR3 totals 13 residues. Germline V gene lookup returns CDR1 SGHNT and CDR2 YYREEE (reference sequence). This CDR3 is CASSLGPRDEQYF. CDR3 bases: TGTGCCAGCAGCTTGGGACCTCGGGACGAGCAGTACTTC.

The chain employs TRBV7-3 and TRBJ2-7; TRBD1 matches 7 bases. The germline V gene encodes CDR1 SGHTA and CDR2 FQGTGA. The CDR3 is made up of 14 amino acids. J lost 3 bases, V lost 4 bases, and 6 bases had no gene match. The CDR3 DNA reads TGTGCCAGCAGCTCCGCAACAGGGGACTACGAGCAGTACTTC. As protein: CASSSATGDYEQYF. The entire variable domain, with the rest obtained from reference TRBV7-3 and TRBJ2-7, is as follows: GAGVSQTPSNKVTEKGKYVELRCDPISGHTALYWYRQSLGQGPEFLIYFQGTGAADDSGLPNDRFFAVRPEGSVSTLKIQRTERGDSAVYLCASSSATGDYEQYFGPGTRLTVT.

The rearrangement links TRBV7-9 to TRBJ1-3, with a possible D match to TRBD1 (5 bases). The V end lost 0 bases, the J end lost 0 bases, and 9 bases lay between the germline ends. Looked up from germline, CDR1 is SEHNR and CDR2 is FQNEAQ (reference sequence). This CDR3 is built from 16 residues. CDR3 residues: CASSLATGYSGNTIYF. Written as DNA, the CDR3 is TGTGCCAGCAGCTTAGCAACAGGCTACTCTGGAAACACCATATATTTT.

The rearrangement links TRBV9 to TRBJ2-3; unclear D gene. Between the trimmed V and J ends, which lost 6 bases and 0 bases, there was a span of 14 bases. The germline gives CDR1 SGDLS, CDR2 YYNGEE. CDR3 length equals 15 residues. The CDR3 loop reads CASTLSPGSTDTQYF. For the CDR3, the DNA is TGTGCCAGCACCCTATCTCCGGGTAGCACAGATACGCAGTATTTT.

V usage is TRBV2 and J usage is TRBJ1-2, with 7 bases lining up with TRBD1. The V gene end was trimmed by 3 bases and the J gene end by 6 bases; junction bases not matched to a gene: 16. From germline, CDR1 is SNHLY and CDR2 FYNNEI. The CDR3 contains 17 residues. The CDR3 region is CASSEGQRVLSGNGYTF. Written as DNA, the CDR3 is TGTGCCAGCAGTGAGGGACAGCGGGTCCTGAGCGGTAATGGCTACACCTTC.

The rearrangement joins TRBV18 to TRBJ1-1; the D gene is possibly TRBD1 (5 bases). The CDR3 runs 14 residues. V was cut by 6 bases and J by 0 bases, with 11 bases left in between. The germline V gene encodes CDR1 KGHSH and CDR2 LQKENI. CDR3 sequence (DNA): TGTGCCAGCTCCGGAGGGGCCATGAACACTGAAGCTTTCTTT. Its protein product is CASSGGAMNTEAFF. Together with reference TRBV18 and TRBJ1-1, the CDR3 gives the full variable domain: NAGVMQNPRHLVRRRGQEARLRCSPMKGHSHVYWYRQLPEEGLKFMVYLQKENIIDESGMPKERFSAEFPKEGPSILRIQQVVRGDSAAYFCASSGGAMNTEAFFGQGTRLTVV.

In this sample, this clone turned up once. The J gene is TRBJ1-2, the V gene TRBV14, with D maybe TRBD1 (6 bases). The V and J ends lost 0 bases and 7 bases respectively, with 15 bases between them. The CDR3 runs 15 residues. Germline loops: CDR1 SGHDN, CDR2 FVKESK. For the CDR3, the DNA is TGTGCCAGCAGCCAAGATGCCAACAGGGACCGTGGCTACACCTTC. Its translation is CASSQDANRDRGYTF.

With respect to this clone: Relative to the germline gene, one junction end is altered; a read error may explain this. This chain links TRBV4-2 with TRBJ1-1, with 7 nucleotides matching TRBD1. In germline, CDR1 is LGHNA, CDR2 YNFKEQ. The CDR3 loop spans 16 amino acids. The CDR3 region is CASTQTRQGPNTEAFF. Here the CDR3 DNA reads TGTGCCAGCACCCAAACACGACAGGGCCCGAACACTGAAGCTTTCTTT.

CDR3 in DNA: TGTGCCACCAGCAGAGATCGGAAGGGAGCCGAGCAGTACTTC. Amino acid sequence: CATSRDRKGAEQYF. The chain is built from TRBV15 and TRBJ2-7; D is possibly TRBD2 (5 bases). The CDR3 extends over 14 amino acids. The germline CDR1 and CDR2 sequences are LNHNV and YYDKDF (reference sequence). V was shortened by 0 bases and J by 6 bases, with 12 bases between the two germline ends.

The chain employs TRBV4-3 and TRBJ1-1, with 10 nucleotides matching TRBD1. J lost 4 bases, V lost 0 bases, and 5 bases had no gene match. There are 16 residues in the CDR3. The germline V gene has CDR1 LGHNA and CDR2 YSLEER. The CDR3 loop is CASSQDGTGAATEAFF. The CDR3 bases are TGCGCCAGCAGCCAAGACGGGACAGGGGCGGCCACTGAAGCTTTCTTT.

The chain uses TRBV4-1 and TRBJ1-1; tentatively, D is TRBD1 (5 bases). This CDR3 spans 16 amino acids. V shed 3 bases and J shed 1 base, with 15 bases lying between them. Per germline, CDR1 MGHRA and CDR2 YSYEKL. The CDR3 sequence: CASSQPTAYSNTEAFF. The CDR3 coding sequence is TGCGCCAGCAGCCAGCCGACAGCATACTCGAACACTGAAGCTTTCTTT.

The genes are TRBV10-3 and TRBJ2-7, with 10 bases that match TRBD1. Losses at the gene ends were 3 bases for V and 1 base for J; bases not matched to a gene: 3. Germline V gives CDR1 ENHRY, CDR2 SYGVKD. CDR3 size: 15 residues. The CDR3 DNA reads as TGTGCCATCAGTGACGACAGGGGGCCATCCTACGAGCAGTACTTC. This translates into CAISDDRGPSYEQYF.

This clone was counted between two and nine times. J is TRBJ1-1 and V is TRBV2, with TRBD1 as a possible D gene (6 bases). Trimming took 10 bases from V and 1 from J, leaving 16 bases between them. The CDR3 runs 14 residues. Germline V lookup: CDR1 SNHLY, CDR2 FYNNEI. The CDR3 DNA follows: TGTGCCACCCTCCGGGACACCCAGAACACTGAAGCTTTCTTT. This encodes CATLRDTQNTEAFF.

In DNA form, the CDR3 reads TGTGCCTGGAGTGGTATAGGGGACACCGGGGAGCTGTTTTTT. Translation: CAWSGIGDTGELFF. The genes are TRBV30 and TRBJ2-2; D may be TRBD1 (5 bases). The CDR3 extends over 14 amino acids. V was trimmed by 1 base and J by 3 bases, leaving 9 bases between them. Germline-derived CDR1 and CDR2 are GTSNPN and SVGIG (reference sequence).

CDR3 sequence (DNA): TGTGCCAGCAGCCCGGACAGGGAGAGGTTAGAGACCCAGTACTTC. Protein: CASSPDRERLETQYF. The chain has TRBV5-4 and TRBJ2-5; 8 nucleotides match TRBD1. CDR1 and CDR2 (germline): SGHNT, YYREEE (reference sequence). The CDR3 is 15 residues long. The ends lost 4 bases at V and 4 bases at J; junction bases unmatched: 9.

This clone was recorded a few times. The rearrangement uses TRBV4-1 and TRBJ1-3; D unclear. The CDR3 sequence is 15 residues long. Germline assignment: CDR1 MGHRA and CDR2 YSYEKL. Between the trimmed V and J ends, which lost 2 bases and 1 base, there was a span of 9 bases. CDR3 nucleotides: TGCGCCAGCAGCCAACTGCAGGCTTCTGGAAACACCATATATTTT. Protein: CASSQLQASGNTIYF.

The chain recombines TRBV3-1 (or the pseudogene TRBV3-2) with TRBJ2-7, with TRBD1 identical over 7 bases. This CDR3 is built from 15 residues. With V trimmed by 1 base and J by 2 bases, 5 bases remained unmatched. CDR1 is LGHDT and CDR2 is YNNKEL in the germline V gene (reference sequence). In DNA form, the CDR3 reads TGTGCCAGCAGCCAAGGGTTTCAGGGGGCCTACGAGCAGTACTTC. It specifies CASSQGFQGAYEQYF.

V gene TRBV11-2 combines with J gene TRBJ1-1; D is unresolved. Between the trimmed V and J ends, which lost 1 base and 3 bases, there was a span of 9 bases. The germline V gene has CDR1 SGHAT and CDR2 FQNNGV. This CDR3 has 14 amino acids. The CDR3 region has the DNA TGTGCCAGCAGCTTAGGCTCAGTCTACACTGAAGCTTTCTTT. Its protein is CASSLGSVYTEAFF. Filled out from reference TRBV11-2 and TRBJ1-1, the complete variable domain reads EAGVAQSPRYKIIEKRQSVAFWCNPISGHATLYWYQQILGQGPKLLIQFQNNGVVDDSQLPKDRFSAERLKGVDSTLKIQPAKLEDSAVYLCASSLGSVYTEAFFGQGTRLTVV.

The chain is built from TRBV18 and TRBJ1-5; D gene unclear. The V gene's germline CDR1 is KGHSH and CDR2 LQKENI. The CDR3 has 13 amino acids. The V and J ends lost 1 base and 6 bases respectively, with 7 bases between them. The CDR3, as DNA: TGTGCCAGCTCACCACAGGGAGCTCAGCCCCAGCATTTT. This encodes CASSPQGAQPQHF.

The CDR3 sequence: CASSPGGSANTEAFF. CDR3 nucleotides: TGTGCCAGCTCTCCTGGGGGCTCGGCGAACACTGAAGCTTTCTTT. The gene calls are TRBV18 and TRBJ1-1; TRBD1 is a possible D gene (6 bases). This CDR3 has 15 amino acids. V was shortened by 6 bases and J by 1 base, with 15 bases between the two germline ends. The V gene's germline CDR1 is KGHSH and CDR2 LQKENI.

The rearrangement uses TRBV11-3 and TRBJ2-1, with D perhaps TRBD2 (5 bases). This CDR3 is 14 amino acids long. Per germline, CDR1 SGHNT and CDR2 YENEEA. V lost 0 bases and J 7 bases, leaving 10 bases between the germline ends. CDR3 residues: CASSLDGSGNEQFF. In DNA form, the CDR3 reads TGTGCCAGCAGCTTAGATGGCTCGGGGAATGAGCAGTTCTTC.

The gene calls are TRBV27 and TRBJ2-1; TRBD2 matches at 11 bases. V shed 8 bases, J shed 0 bases, and the junction held 9 bases outside the gene matches. Germline V CDR1 and CDR2: MNHEY, SMNVEV (reference sequence). The CDR3 loop spans 17 amino acids. The CDR3 is CASQTSGGAYSYNEQFF. The CDR3 DNA is TGTGCCAGCCAAACTAGCGGGGGTGCCTACTCCTACAATGAGCAGTTCTTC.

This rearrangement joins TRBV5-1 to TRBJ1-1; the D gene is possibly TRBD1 (5 bases). Germline lookup yields CDR1 SGHRS and CDR2 YFSETQ. There are 14 residues in the CDR3. The V end lost 4 bases, the J end lost 5 bases, and 15 bases lay between the germline ends. In DNA, the CDR3 is TGCGCCAGCAGCCTAACAGGTACCCTAACTGAAGCTTTCTTT. Amino acids: CASSLTGTLTEAFF.

This chain links TRBV5-5 with TRBJ2-4, with D maybe TRBD2 (6 bases). CDR3 length: 12 amino acids. V lost 4 bases to trimming and J lost 12 bases, with 14 bases between them. Per the germline V gene, CDR1 is SGHKS and CDR2 is YYEKEE (reference sequence). The CDR3 coding sequence is TGTGCCAGCAGCCGTGCCGGGGGTTCTCAGTACTTC. It encodes CASSRAGGSQYF.

The chain joins TRBV27 to TRBJ2-3; 9 nucleotides agree with TRBD2. The V gene's germline CDR1 is MNHEY and CDR2 SMNVEV (reference sequence). After removal of 6 bases from V and 7 bases from J, the junction contained 14 bases not matched to a gene. The CDR3 totals 16 residues. The CDR3 DNA reads as TGTGCCAGCAGCCGACTCACCGTAGCGGGGGCAAATACGCAGTATTTT. It is translated as CASSRLTVAGANTQYF.

This clone was recorded once. Additional DNA sequences in this sample encode the identical CDR3. The chain links TRBV12-3 or TRBV12-4 to TRBJ1-1, with D unclear. The CDR3 runs to 11 residues. The V and J ends lost 5 bases and 4 bases respectively, with 5 bases between them. DNA for the CDR3: TGTGCCAGCAGTCCATCCACTGAAGCTTTCTTT. It yields the protein CASSPSTEAFF.

The chain combines TRBV9 with TRBJ1-2; 9 bases align to TRBD1. From germline, CDR1 is SGDLS and CDR2 YYNGEE. This CDR3 comprises 18 residues. The V gene end was trimmed by 3 bases and the J gene end by 4 bases; junction bases not matched to a gene: 16. The CDR3 loop reads CASSGPGQGLATGYGYTF. The CDR3 nucleotides are TGTGCCAGCAGCGGACCGGGACAGGGTTTGGCTACGGGCTATGGCTACACCTTC.

The chain joins TRBV3-1 (or the pseudogene TRBV3-2) to TRBJ2-7, with 13 bases fitting TRBD2. Germline trimming cut 5 bases from V and 6 bases from J; bases unmatched to any gene: 10. This CDR3 has 16 amino acids. The germline V gene has CDR1 LGHDT and CDR2 YNNKEL (reference sequence). The CDR3 DNA sequence: TGTGCCAGCAGCGCCCGACTAGCGGGAGGCCTCGCCGAGCAGTACTTC. This translates into CASSARLAGGLAEQYF.

The J gene is TRBJ2-5, the V gene TRBV25-1; 9 nucleotides match TRBD1. The junction had 7 bases not matched to a gene; V was cut back by 6 bases and J by 5 bases. Germline CDR1 reads MGHDK; CDR2 reads SYGVNS. The CDR3 extends over 14 amino acids. CDR3 sequence: CASSNLQGAETQYF. The CDR3 DNA follows: TGTGCCAGCAGCAATCTACAGGGGGCCGAGACCCAGTACTTC.

The gene calls are TRBV30 and TRBJ1-5, with no clear D. Per germline, CDR1 GTSNPN and CDR2 SVGIG (reference sequence). Trimming cost V 5 bases and J 1 base, with 9 bases left between them. There are 13 residues in the CDR3. CDR3 amino acids: CAWAAGSNQPQHF. The CDR3 DNA is TGTGCCTGGGCAGCAGGAAGCAATCAGCCCCAGCATTTT.